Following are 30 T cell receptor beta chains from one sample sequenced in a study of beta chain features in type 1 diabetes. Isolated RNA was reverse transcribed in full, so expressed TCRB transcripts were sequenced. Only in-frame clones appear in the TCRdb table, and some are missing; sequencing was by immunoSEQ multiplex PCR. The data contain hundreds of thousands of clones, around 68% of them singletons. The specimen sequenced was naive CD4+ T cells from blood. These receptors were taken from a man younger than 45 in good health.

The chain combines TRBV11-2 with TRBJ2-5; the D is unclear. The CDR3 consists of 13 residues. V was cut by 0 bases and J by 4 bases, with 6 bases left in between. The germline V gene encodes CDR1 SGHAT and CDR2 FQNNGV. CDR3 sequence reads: CASSLDPGETQYF. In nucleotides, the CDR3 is TGTGCCAGCAGCTTAGATCCGGGAGAGACCCAGTACTTC.

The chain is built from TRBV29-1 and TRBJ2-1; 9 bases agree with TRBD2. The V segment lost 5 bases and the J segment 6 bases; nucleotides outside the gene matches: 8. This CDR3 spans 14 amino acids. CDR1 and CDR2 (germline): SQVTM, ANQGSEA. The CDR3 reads CSVSSGTLTNEQFF. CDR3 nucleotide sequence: TGCAGCGTTTCTAGCGGGACGCTTACCAATGAGCAGTTCTTC.

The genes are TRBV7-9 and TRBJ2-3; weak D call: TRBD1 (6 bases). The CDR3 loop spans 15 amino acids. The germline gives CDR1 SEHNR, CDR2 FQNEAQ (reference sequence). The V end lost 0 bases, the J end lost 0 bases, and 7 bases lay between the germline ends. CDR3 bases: TGTGCCAGCAGCTTAGCTGGACAGAGCACAGATACGCAGTATTTT. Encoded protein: CASSLAGQSTDTQYF.

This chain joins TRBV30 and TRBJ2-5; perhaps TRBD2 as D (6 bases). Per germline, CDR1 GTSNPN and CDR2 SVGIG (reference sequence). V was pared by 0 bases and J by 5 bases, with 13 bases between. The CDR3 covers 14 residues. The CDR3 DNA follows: TGTGCCTGGAGTGTACTTCGGGACTTGGAGACCCAGTACTTC. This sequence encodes CAWSVLRDLETQYF.

The CDR3 loop is CASSPNSWNEQFF. The CDR3 DNA is TGCGCCAGCAGCCCAAACAGCTGGAATGAGCAGTTCTTC. The chain couples TRBV4-3 to TRBJ2-1; D call uncertain. The CDR3 runs to 13 residues. The V end was cut by 4 bases, the J end by 7 bases, with 11 bases between. Germline V CDR1 and CDR2: LGHNA, YSLEER.

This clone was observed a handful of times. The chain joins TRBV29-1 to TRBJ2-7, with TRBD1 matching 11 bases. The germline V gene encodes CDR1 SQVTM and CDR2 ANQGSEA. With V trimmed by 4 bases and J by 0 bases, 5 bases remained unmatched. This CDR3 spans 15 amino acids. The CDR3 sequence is CSVGLGTGGSYEQYF. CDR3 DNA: TGCAGCGTTGGCCTCGGGACAGGGGGCTCCTACGAGCAGTACTTC.

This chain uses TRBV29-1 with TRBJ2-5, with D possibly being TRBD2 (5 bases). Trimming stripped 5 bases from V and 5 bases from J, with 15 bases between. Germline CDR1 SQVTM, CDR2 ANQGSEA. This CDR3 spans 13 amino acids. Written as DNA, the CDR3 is TGCAGCGTTTACCAACCACTAGTTGAGACCCAGTACTTC. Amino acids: CSVYQPLVETQYF. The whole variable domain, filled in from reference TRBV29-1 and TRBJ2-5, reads SAVISQKPSRDICQRGTSLTIQCQVDSQVTMMFWYRQQPGQSLTLIATANQGSEATYESGFVIDKFPISRPNLTFSTLTVSNMSPEDSSIYLCSVYQPLVETQYFGPGTRLLVL.

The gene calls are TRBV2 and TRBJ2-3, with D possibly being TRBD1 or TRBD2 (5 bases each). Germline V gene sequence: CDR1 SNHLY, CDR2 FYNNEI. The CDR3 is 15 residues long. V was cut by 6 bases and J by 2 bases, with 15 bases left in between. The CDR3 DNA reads TGTGCCAGCAGAGACCGGGGCCAGGTCACAGATACGCAGTATTTT. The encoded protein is CASRDRGQVTDTQYF. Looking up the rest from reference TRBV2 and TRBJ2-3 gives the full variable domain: EPEVTQTPSHQVTQMGQEVILRCVPISNHLYFYWYRQILGQKVEFLVSFYNNEISEKSEIFDDQFSVERPDGSNFTLKIRSTKLEDSAMYFCASRDRGQVTDTQYFGPGTRLTVL.

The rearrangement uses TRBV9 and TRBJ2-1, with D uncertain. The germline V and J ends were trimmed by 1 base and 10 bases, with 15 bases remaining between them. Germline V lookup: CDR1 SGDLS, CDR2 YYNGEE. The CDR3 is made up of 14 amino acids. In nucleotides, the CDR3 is TGTGCCAGCAGCGTATCCCAAGTCGGTGCCGAGCAGTTCTTC. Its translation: CASSVSQVGAEQFF.

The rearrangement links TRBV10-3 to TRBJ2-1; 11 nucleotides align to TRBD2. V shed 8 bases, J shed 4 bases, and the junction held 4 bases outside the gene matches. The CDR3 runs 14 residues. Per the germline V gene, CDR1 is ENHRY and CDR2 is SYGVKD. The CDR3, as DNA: TGTGCCATCGATAGCGGGAGGGTTTACAATGAGCAGTTCTTC. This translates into CAIDSGRVYNEQFF.

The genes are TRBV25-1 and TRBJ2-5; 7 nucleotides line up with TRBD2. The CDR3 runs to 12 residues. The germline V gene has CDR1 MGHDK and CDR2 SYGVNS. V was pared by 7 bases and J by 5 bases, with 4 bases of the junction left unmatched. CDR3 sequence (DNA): TGTGCCAGCAACGGGGGGAGGGAGACCCAGTACTTC. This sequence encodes CASNGGRETQYF.

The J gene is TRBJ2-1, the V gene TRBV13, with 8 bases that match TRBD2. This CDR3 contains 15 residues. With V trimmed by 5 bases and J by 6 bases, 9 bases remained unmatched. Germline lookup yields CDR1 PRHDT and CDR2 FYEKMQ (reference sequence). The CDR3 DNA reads TGTGCCAGCAGCCCTCGACTAGCGCCGGCCAATGAGCAGTTCTTC. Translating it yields CASSPRLAPANEQFF.

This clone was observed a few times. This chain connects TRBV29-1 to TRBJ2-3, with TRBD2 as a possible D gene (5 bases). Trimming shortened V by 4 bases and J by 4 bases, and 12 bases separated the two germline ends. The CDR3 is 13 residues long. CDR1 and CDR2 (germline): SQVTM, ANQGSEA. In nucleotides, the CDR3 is TGCAGCGTTGTAGGACTCCTGCCAGATACGCAGTATTTT. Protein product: CSVVGLLPDTQYF.

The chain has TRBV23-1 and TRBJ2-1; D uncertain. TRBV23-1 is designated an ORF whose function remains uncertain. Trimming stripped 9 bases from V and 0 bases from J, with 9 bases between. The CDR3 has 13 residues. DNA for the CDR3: TGCGCCAGTCGCAGGAACTCCTACAATGAGCAGTTCTTC. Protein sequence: CASRRNSYNEQFF.

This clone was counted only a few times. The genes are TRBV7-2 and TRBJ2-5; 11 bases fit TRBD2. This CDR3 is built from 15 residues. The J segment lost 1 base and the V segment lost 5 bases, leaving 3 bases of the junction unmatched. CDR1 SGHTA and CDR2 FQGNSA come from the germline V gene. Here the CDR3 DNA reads TGTGCCAGCAGCCCGACTAGCGGGGTCCAAGAGACCCAGTACTTC. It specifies CASSPTSGVQETQYF.

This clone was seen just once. CDR3 sequence (DNA): TGTGCCAGCAGCCCCCGACTAGCGGGAGATGAGCAGTTCTTC. Protein product: CASSPRLAGDEQFF. The chain combines TRBV9 with TRBJ2-1, with 12 bases aligning to TRBD2. The CDR3 has 14 amino acids. Germline V gene lookup returns CDR1 SGDLS and CDR2 YYNGEE. V shed 4 bases and J 8 bases; nucleotides not matched to a gene: 4.

The CDR3 protein is CSVRREFTDTQYF. In DNA form, the CDR3 reads TGCAGCGTTCGAAGGGAGTTCACAGATACGCAGTATTTT. This sequence joins TRBV29-1 and TRBJ2-3, with D tentatively TRBD2 (5 bases). V was shortened by 5 bases and J by 2 bases, with 11 bases between the two germline ends. CDR3 size: 13 residues. CDR1 SQVTM and CDR2 ANQGSEA come from the germline V gene.

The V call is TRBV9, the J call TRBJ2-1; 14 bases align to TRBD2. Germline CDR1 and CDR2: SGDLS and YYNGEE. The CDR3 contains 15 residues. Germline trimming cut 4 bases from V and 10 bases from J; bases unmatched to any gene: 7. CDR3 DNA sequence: TGTGCCAGCAGCTCCCGACTAGCGGGAGGGCACGAGCAGTTCTTC. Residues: CASSSRLAGGHEQFF.

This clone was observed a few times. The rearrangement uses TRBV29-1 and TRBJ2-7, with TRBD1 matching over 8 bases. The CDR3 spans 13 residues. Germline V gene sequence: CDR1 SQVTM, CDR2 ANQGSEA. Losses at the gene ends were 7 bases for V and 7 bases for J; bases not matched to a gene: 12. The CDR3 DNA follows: TGCAGCGCTGGAGGCCAGGGGGCGTGGGAGCAGTACTTC. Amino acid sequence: CSAGGQGAWEQYF.

The CDR3 DNA reads as TGTGCCAGCATGCTGACACCTATCAATGAGCAGTTCTTC. It encodes CASMLTPINEQFF. The rearrangement joins TRBV7-2 to TRBJ2-1; D remains ambiguous. V was pared by 7 bases and J by 6 bases, with 13 bases between. Germline V gene sequence: CDR1 SGHTA, CDR2 FQGNSA. This CDR3 is 13 amino acids long.

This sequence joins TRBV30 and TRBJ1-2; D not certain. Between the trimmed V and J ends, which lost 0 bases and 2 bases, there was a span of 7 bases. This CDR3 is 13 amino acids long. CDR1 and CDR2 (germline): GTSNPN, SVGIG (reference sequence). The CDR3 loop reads CAWSVVGNYGYTF. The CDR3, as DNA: TGTGCCTGGAGTGTTGTGGGGAACTATGGCTACACCTTC.

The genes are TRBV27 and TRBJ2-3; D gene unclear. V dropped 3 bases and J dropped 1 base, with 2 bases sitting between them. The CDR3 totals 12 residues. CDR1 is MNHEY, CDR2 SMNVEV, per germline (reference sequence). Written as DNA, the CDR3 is TGTGCCAGCAGTTTGGGCACAGATACGCAGTATTTT. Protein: CASSLGTDTQYF.

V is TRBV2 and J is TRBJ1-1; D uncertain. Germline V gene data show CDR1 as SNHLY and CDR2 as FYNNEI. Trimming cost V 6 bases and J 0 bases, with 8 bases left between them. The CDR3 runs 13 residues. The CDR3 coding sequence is TGTGCCAGCAGATTGGAGCTGAACACTGAAGCTTTCTTT. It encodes CASRLELNTEAFF.

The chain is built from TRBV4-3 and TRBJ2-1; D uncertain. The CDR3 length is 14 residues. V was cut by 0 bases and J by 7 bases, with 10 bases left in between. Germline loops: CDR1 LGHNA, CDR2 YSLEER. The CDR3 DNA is TGCGCCAGCAGCCAAGATAGGGTGGCTAATGAGCAGTTCTTC. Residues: CASSQDRVANEQFF.

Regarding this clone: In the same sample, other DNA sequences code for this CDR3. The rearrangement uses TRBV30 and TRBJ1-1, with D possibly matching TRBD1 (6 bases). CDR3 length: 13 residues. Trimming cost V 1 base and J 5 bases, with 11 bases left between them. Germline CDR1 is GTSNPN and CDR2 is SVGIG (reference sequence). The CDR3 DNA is TGTGCCTGGAGTGAACAGGGTGGGACTGAAGCTTTCTTT. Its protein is CAWSEQGGTEAFF.

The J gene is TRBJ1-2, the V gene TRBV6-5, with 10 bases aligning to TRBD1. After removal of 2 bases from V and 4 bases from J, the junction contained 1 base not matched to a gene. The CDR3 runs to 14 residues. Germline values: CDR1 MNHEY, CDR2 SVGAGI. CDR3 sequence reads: CASSYRDRGYGYTF. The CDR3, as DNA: TGTGCCAGCAGTTACCGGGACAGGGGCTATGGCTACACCTTC.

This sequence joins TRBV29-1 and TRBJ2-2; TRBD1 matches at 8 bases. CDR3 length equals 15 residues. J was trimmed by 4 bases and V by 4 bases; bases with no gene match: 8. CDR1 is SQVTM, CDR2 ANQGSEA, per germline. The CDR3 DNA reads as TGCAGCGTTGTTGACAGGGGTACAAGCACCGGGGAGCTGTTTTTT. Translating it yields CSVVDRGTSTGELFF.

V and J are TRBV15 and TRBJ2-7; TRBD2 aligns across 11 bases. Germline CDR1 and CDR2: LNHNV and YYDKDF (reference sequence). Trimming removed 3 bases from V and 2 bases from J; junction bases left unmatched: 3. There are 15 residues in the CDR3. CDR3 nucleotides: TGTGCCACCAGCAGGACTAGCGGGGCCACCTACGAGCAGTACTTC. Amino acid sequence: CATSRTSGATYEQYF.

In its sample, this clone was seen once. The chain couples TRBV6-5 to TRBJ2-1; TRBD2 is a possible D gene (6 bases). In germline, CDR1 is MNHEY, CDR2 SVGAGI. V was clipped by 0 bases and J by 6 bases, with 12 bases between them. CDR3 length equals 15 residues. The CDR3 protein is CASSYSKLAGNEQFF. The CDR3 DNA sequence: TGTGCCAGCAGTTACTCGAAACTAGCAGGCAATGAGCAGTTCTTC.

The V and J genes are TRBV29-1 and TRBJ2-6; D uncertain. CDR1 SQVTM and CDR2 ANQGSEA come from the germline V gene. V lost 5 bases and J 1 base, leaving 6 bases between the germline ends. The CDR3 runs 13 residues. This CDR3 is CSVQESGANVLTF. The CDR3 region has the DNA TGCAGCGTTCAGGAATCTGGGGCCAACGTCCTGACTTTC.